Listed here are 5 T cell receptor beta chains from one sample, sequenced in a study of T cells in Graves' hyperthyroidism and ophthalmopathy. Amplification of TCR beta CDR3 regions used RNA as the template. In the first-round RT-PCR of the TCR CDR3, the HTBI primer set was used. TCRdb reanalysed the multiplex PCR reads using MiXCR and keeps one entry per CDR3 protein. This table holds roughly 630,000 distinct CDR3 sequences, 15% to 18% found once. The sequenced material came from blood. Receptors originate from a woman between 25 and 40 years old with Graves' hyperthyroidism.

The table lists this clonotype with many counts. DNA of the CDR3: TGTGCCAGCAGGGGGCCGAGTGAGACCCAGTACTTC. Its translation: CASRGPSETQYF. The chain has TRBV28 and TRBJ2-5, with D possibly being TRBD1 (5 bases). Germline CDR1 MDHEN, CDR2 SYDVKM. CDR3 length: 12 amino acids. V lost 6 bases and J lost 5, with 10 bases in between.

This clonotype has only a few counts. CDR3 in DNA: TGTGCCAGCAGACCCCGGGGGGGCCGGGGCTATGGGCCCAATGAGCAGTTCTTC. Its protein is CASRPRGGRGYGPNEQFF. The V call is TRBV27, the J call TRBJ2-1; 8 bases match TRBD2. The V gene's germline CDR1 is MNHEY and CDR2 SMNVEV (reference sequence). Trimming cost V 6 bases and J 6 bases; bases outside gene matches: 19. CDR3 size: 18 residues.

This clonotype has more than one count but fewer than ten. The CDR3 DNA follows: TGTGCCAGCAGCCAAGAAGTGACCGTTCAGGGTAATGAGCAGTTCTTC. Translated, it gives CASSQEVTVQGNEQFF. V is TRBV4-2 and J is TRBJ2-1, with D maybe TRBD1 (5 bases). Germline-derived CDR1 and CDR2 are LGHNA and YNFKEQ. V lost 0 bases and J 7 bases, leaving 16 bases between the germline ends. The CDR3 sequence is 16 residues long.

This clonotype was seen ten or more times. The rearrangement joins TRBV7-2 to TRBJ2-1; D perhaps matches TRBD2 (6 bases). CDR1 is SGHTA and CDR2 is FQGNSA in the germline V gene. This CDR3 region has 16 residues. Trimming pared 1 base from V and 0 bases from J, leaving 10 bases between. CDR3 coding DNA: TGTGCCAGCAGCTTAGTTGCGGGGAGCTCCTACAATGAGCAGTTCTTC. It codes for CASSLVAGSSYNEQFF.

The chain uses TRBV19 and TRBJ1-5, with D tentatively TRBD1 (5 bases). From germline, CDR1 is LNHDA and CDR2 SQIVND (reference sequence). Between the trimmed V and J ends, which lost 4 bases and 0 bases, there was a span of 10 bases. The CDR3 sequence is 15 residues long. This CDR3 reads CASSKGGASNQPQHF. The CDR3 nucleotides read TGTGCCAGTAGTAAAGGCGGGGCTAGCAATCAGCCCCAGCATTTT.